A single TCR beta chain is shown here with its context. Sequencing used immunoSEQ multiplex PCR; TCRdb keeps in-frame clones, though not all of them. The sample lists around 1,000,000 clones; approximately 80% were seen once. These data originate in a study of shared clonotypes between healthy human individuals. The CDR3 spans 15 residues. Deletions cut 5 bases from V and 6 bases from J, with 17 bases between. Looked up from germline, CDR1 is MNHEY and CDR2 is SMNVEV (reference sequence). The chain is built from TRBV27 and TRBJ1-5; a possible D gene is TRBD1 (5 bases). The source of this sequence is a man between 18 and 29 years old in good health. Some clones in this sample may be carry-over from other donors' samples. Sequencing was done on a sample of memory CD4+ T cells from PBMCs. Subset reported: CD45RA-negative fraction. The CDR3 DNA reads as TGTGCCAGCAGTCCTCCGGGACGTGGATCTCAGCCCCAGCATTTT. Encoded protein: CASSPPGRGSQPQHF.